In its sample, the clone carrying this T cell receptor (beta chain) was seen many times. The antigen is not known. This entry is derived from a study of CD8 T cells in ankylosing spondylitis. V lost 2 bases and J 9 bases, leaving 10 bases between the germline ends. The CDR3 extends over 12 amino acids. From germline, CDR1 is SEHNR and CDR2 FQNEAQ (reference sequence). TCRdb reprocessed the 5' RACE reads via MiXCR and lists one record per CDR3 protein. The profile shows some 85,000 distinct CDR3 sequences, approximately 8.9% of them singletons. Study results and limitations: Ankylosing spondylitis blood seemed to carry a telltale TCR beta motif made of seven or eight highly homologous variants.

Sequenced material: blood, either unsorted or a sorted T cell fraction (not recorded which). The origin of this receptor is a male donor with ankylosing spondylitis. The genes are TRBV7-9 and TRBJ1-1, with D uncertain. The CDR3 is CASSLNPRKAFF. In DNA form, the CDR3 reads TGTGCCAGCAGCTTAAACCCCAGGAAAGCTTTCTTT.